Presented here are 25 T cell receptor beta chains from one specimen sequenced in a study of blood T cell repertoires in COVID-19. Generated by immunoSEQ multiplex PCR, the TCRdb table keeps only in-frame clones and is missing some. The table has 150,000 to 200,000 clones, 80% seen once; the top ten hold 6.5%. The specimen was peripheral blood. The source of these receptors is a man in his 70s with active or convalescent COVID-19.

The CDR3 loop is CASSIRPGTASNYGYTF. CDR3 coding DNA: TGTGCCAGTAGTATAAGGCCCGGGACAGCTTCTAACTATGGCTACACCTTC. The chain links TRBV19 to TRBJ1-2; 7 nucleotides agree with TRBD1. CDR1 is LNHDA and CDR2 is SQIVND in the germline V gene (reference sequence). The junction had 9 bases not matched to a gene; V was cut back by 2 bases and J by 0 bases. The CDR3 loop spans 17 amino acids.

The chain uses TRBV5-8 and TRBJ1-2; TRBD1 aligns across 10 bases. Germline assignment: CDR1 SGHTS and CDR2 YDEGEE. The CDR3 is 14 residues long. Trimming at V came to 6 bases and at J to 6 bases, leaving 8 bases not matched to a gene. The DNA of the CDR3 is TGTGCCAGCACCGTGGGCGGGACAGGGGATGGCTACACCTTC. It is translated as CASTVGGTGDGYTF.

The table lists this clone with a few counts. The chain links TRBV5-1 to TRBJ1-2; weak D call: TRBD1 (5 bases). This CDR3 has 15 amino acids. V lost 4 bases to trimming and J lost 6 bases, with 19 bases between them. Per germline, CDR1 SGHRS and CDR2 YFSETQ. In DNA form, the CDR3 reads TGCGCCAGCAGCCCGGCGGGGGGACCTGAGAATGGCTACACCTTC. This codes for CASSPAGGPENGYTF.

The rearrangement links TRBV7-9 to TRBJ2-5; TRBD1 might be the D (6 bases). Germline-derived CDR1 and CDR2 are SEHNR and FQNEAQ (reference sequence). The CDR3 contains 15 residues. V lost 5 bases and J 4 bases, leaving 17 bases between the germline ends. The CDR3 protein is CASSHGTGLRETQYF. DNA of the CDR3: TGTGCCAGCAGCCATGGCACAGGGTTACGAGAGACCCAGTACTTC.

The genes are TRBV12-5 and TRBJ2-1; a possible D gene is TRBD2 (6 bases). With 2 bases removed from V and 8 bases from J, the gap between germline ends came to 22 bases. Germline loops: CDR1 LGHNT, CDR2 FRNRAP. CDR3 size: 17 residues. The chain's CDR3 is CASGLQVGSVLYDEQFF. CDR3 nucleotide sequence: TGTGCTAGTGGTTTGCAGGTCGGGAGCGTGTTGTACGATGAGCAGTTCTTC.

The chain recombines TRBV6-5 with TRBJ1-2; 8 bases are a match to TRBD1. The trim removed 4 bases at V and 4 bases at J, leaving 8 bases unmatched. The germline gives CDR1 MNHEY, CDR2 SVGAGI. The CDR3 is 15 residues long. The CDR3 coding sequence is TGTGCCAGCAGTTGGGCAGGGGGCTTGCGCTATGGCTACACCTTC. Amino acids: CASSWAGGLRYGYTF.

V is TRBV30 and J is TRBJ1-5; 8 bases are shared with TRBD1. Germline V CDR1 and CDR2: GTSNPN, SVGIG (reference sequence). The CDR3 spans 15 residues. Trimming took 2 bases from V and 2 from J; bases not matched to a gene: 5. The CDR3 reads CAWSSGQGGNQPQHF. For the CDR3, the DNA is TGTGCCTGGAGTTCCGGACAGGGCGGCAATCAGCCCCAGCATTTT.

V usage is TRBV3-1 (or the pseudogene TRBV3-2) and J usage is TRBJ2-4; tentative D call: TRBD2 (6 bases). V lost 4 bases and J 7 bases, leaving 11 bases between the germline ends. In germline, CDR1 is LGHDT, CDR2 YNNKEL (reference sequence). The CDR3 contains 13 residues. The CDR3 sequence: CASSPPGGNIQYF. The CDR3 DNA reads as TGTGCCAGCAGCCCCCCCGGGGGTAACATTCAGTACTTC.

This sequence joins TRBV10-3 and TRBJ2-2, with a weak D call TRBD2 (5 bases). Trimming stripped 10 bases from V and 1 base from J, with 16 bases between. The CDR3 has 15 amino acids. Germline V gene sequence: CDR1 ENHRY, CDR2 SYGVKD. CDR3 in DNA: TGTGCCACCCTAGAGGGCACCAGGAACACCGGGGAGCTGTTTTTT. Protein: CATLEGTRNTGELFF.

The gene calls are TRBV27 and TRBJ1-3; D might be TRBD1 (6 bases). The germline gives CDR1 MNHEY, CDR2 SMNVEV (reference sequence). V was trimmed by 4 bases and J by 0 bases, leaving 10 bases between them. The CDR3 loop spans 15 amino acids. CDR3 protein: CASSSIGGSGNTIYF. The CDR3 DNA reads as TGTGCCAGCAGTTCAATAGGGGGCTCTGGAAACACCATATATTTT.

The rearrangement joins TRBV19 to TRBJ2-2; D might be TRBD2 (5 bases). The length of the CDR3 is 15 residues. V lost 3 bases and J lost 4, with 12 bases in between. The germline CDR1 and CDR2 sequences are LNHDA and SQIVND (reference sequence). The CDR3 bases are TGTGCCAGTAGTATCTCGGGGATATTCACCGGGGAGCTGTTTTTT. Translating it yields CASSISGIFTGELFF.

This clone was seen a single time. The chain links TRBV19 to TRBJ1-1, with 8 nucleotides matching TRBD1. The CDR3 runs 17 residues. Germline CDR1 is LNHDA and CDR2 is SQIVND (reference sequence). The V and J ends lost 3 bases and 5 bases, in that order; junction bases with no gene match: 14. The CDR3 loop reads CASSILARQGIRTEAFF. Here the CDR3 DNA reads TGTGCCAGTAGTATCCTAGCGAGACAGGGGATTCGGACTGAAGCTTTCTTT.

The chain has TRBV12-3 or TRBV12-4 and TRBJ1-1, with 7 positions matching TRBD1. The CDR3 totals 13 residues. Losses at the gene ends were 7 bases for V and 2 bases for J; bases not matched to a gene: 4. In DNA, the CDR3 is TGTGCCAGCACGGACAGGCTTAACACTGAAGCTTTCTTT. It is translated as CASTDRLNTEAFF.

CDR3 protein: CASSYSGQGNNEQYF. The CDR3 DNA is TGTGCCAGCAGTTACTCTGGACAGGGGAACAACGAGCAGTACTTC. The chain has TRBV6-5 and TRBJ2-7; 9 bases agree with TRBD1. With 0 bases clipped from V and 5 bases from J, the junction kept 5 bases outside the gene matches. The CDR3 is 15 residues long. Germline CDR1 and CDR2: MNHEY and SVGAGI.

The chain employs TRBV27 and TRBJ2-2; possible D gene TRBD2, 5 bases. This CDR3 has 14 amino acids. Between the trimmed V and J ends, which lost 4 bases and 0 bases, there was a span of 6 bases. The V gene's germline CDR1 is MNHEY and CDR2 SMNVEV (reference sequence). CDR3 nucleotides: TGTGCCAGCAGTTCGGGGTCGAACACCGGGGAGCTGTTTTTT. It encodes CASSSGSNTGELFF.

The gene calls are TRBV5-4 and TRBJ1-2; D is undetermined. The CDR3 consists of 17 residues. Deletions cut 4 bases from V and 3 bases from J, with 22 bases between. Germline V lookup: CDR1 SGHNT, CDR2 YYREEE (reference sequence). CDR3 bases: TGTGCCAGCAGCCGAAACCCGGGTTTGGAAACTTACTATGGCTACACCTTC. Amino acid sequence: CASSRNPGLETYYGYTF.

The J gene is TRBJ2-1, the V gene TRBV18; 8 positions agree with TRBD2. CDR1 is KGHSH and CDR2 is LQKENI in the germline V gene. The V and J ends lost 0 bases and 9 bases, in that order; junction bases with no gene match: 7. The CDR3 extends over 15 amino acids. The CDR3 reads CASSPPGLGSSEQFF. DNA for the CDR3: TGTGCCAGCTCACCACCGGGACTAGGTAGTAGTGAGCAGTTCTTC.

This rearrangement joins TRBV5-1 to TRBJ1-1, with D maybe TRBD1 (6 bases). V was shortened by 4 bases and J by 0 bases, with 10 bases between the two germline ends. The germline V gene encodes CDR1 SGHRS and CDR2 YFSETQ. The CDR3 spans 14 residues. CDR3 in amino acids: CASSLDSLNTEAFF. DNA of the CDR3: TGCGCCAGCAGCCTGGACAGTCTGAACACTGAAGCTTTCTTT.

This rearrangement joins TRBV7-2 to TRBJ1-4; the D gene is possibly TRBD1 (5 bases). The CDR3 has 14 amino acids. Germline V gene lookup returns CDR1 SGHTA and CDR2 FQGNSA. V was shortened by 5 bases and J by 7 bases, with 14 bases between the two germline ends. CDR3 bases: TGTGCCAGCAGCCCAGGGATGAAAGGTGAAAAACTGTTTTTT. Amino acid sequence: CASSPGMKGEKLFF.

The rearrangement links TRBV6-2 or TRBV6-3 to TRBJ1-5; a weak D match, TRBD1 (6 bases). With 7 bases removed from V and 8 bases from J, the gap between germline ends came to 18 bases. The germline V gene encodes CDR1 MNHEY and CDR2 SVGEGT. The CDR3 loop spans 14 amino acids. The CDR3 bases are TGTGCCAGCACCCCCGGACAGCGGGATAAGCCCCAGCATTTT. It encodes CASTPGQRDKPQHF.

The chain recombines TRBV29-1 with TRBJ1-1; 7 bases line up with TRBD1. The ends lost 4 bases at V and 5 bases at J; junction bases unmatched: 4. The CDR3 totals 12 residues. CDR1 and CDR2 from the germline V gene are SQVTM and ANQGSEA. CDR3 residues: CSVVETGTEAFF. The CDR3 DNA sequence: TGCAGCGTTGTGGAGACAGGGACTGAAGCTTTCTTT.

The rearrangement joins TRBV19 to TRBJ1-2; the D is unclear. Germline values: CDR1 LNHDA, CDR2 SQIVND (reference sequence). The V end lost 5 bases, the J end lost 4 bases, and 17 bases lay between the germline ends. This CDR3 is built from 15 residues. CDR3 nucleotide sequence: TGTGCCAGTAGTCCTCGGACGGAGGGAGGCTATGGCTACACCTTC. Its protein is CASSPRTEGGYGYTF.

This clone was found a few times. The J gene is TRBJ2-5, the V gene TRBV5-1, with a tentative D call TRBD1 (5 bases). V gave up 1 base and J gave up 5 bases, with 15 bases separating them. Per germline, CDR1 SGHRS and CDR2 YFSETQ. This CDR3 spans 15 amino acids. CDR3: CASSLIARAEETQYF. The CDR3 bases are TGCGCCAGCAGCTTGATCGCCAGGGCGGAGGAGACCCAGTACTTC.

The V and J genes are TRBV30 and TRBJ1-2; D is ambiguous. The V and J ends lost 4 bases and 7 bases respectively, with 19 bases between them. The CDR3 loop spans 14 amino acids. Germline-derived CDR1 and CDR2 are GTSNPN and SVGIG (reference sequence). CDR3 nucleotides: TGTGCCTGGACCACAACGGGAGGGCTTGGTGGCTACACCTTC. This sequence encodes CAWTTTGGLGGYTF.

This chain joins TRBV5-1 and TRBJ1-1; TRBD1 matches at 8 bases. The V and J ends lost 3 bases and 5 bases, in that order; junction bases with no gene match: 6. This CDR3 contains 14 residues. Germline CDR1 reads SGHRS; CDR2 reads YFSETQ. CDR3 loop: CASSSVQGGTEAFF. In DNA form, the CDR3 reads TGCGCCAGCAGCTCAGTACAGGGGGGGACTGAAGCTTTCTTT.